This is a list of T cell receptor beta chains from one sample in a study of T cell responses to AZD1222 COVID-19 vaccine. The data were produced by immunoSEQ multiplex PCR, yet TCRdb's version contains in-frame clones alone and is incomplete. The sample lists over 130,000 clones; about 89% were seen once. This specimen consisted of peripheral blood, obtained 28 days after the second dose of the MenACWY control vaccine. The receptor source for this set is an adult who received the MenACWY meningococcal vaccine as a control. The CDR3 runs from the conserved cysteine through the conserved F or W. D genes are given only for firm matches. Clone size is not always given. Where it is, it says once, few, many or a class for expanded clones.

once	TRBV6-5	TRBJ1-5	15	TRBD1	TGTGCCAGCAGTTTAACAGGGGCTAGCAATCAGCCCCAGCATTTT	CASSLTGASNQPQHF
once	TRBV18	TRBJ2-2	17	-	TGTGCCAGCGCGCCACCGAACAGGGTCGCGAACACCGGGGAGCTGTTTTTT	CASAPPNRVANTGELFF
-	TRBV28	TRBJ2-3	16	TRBD1	TGTGCCAGCAGCCTACTCCGGGACAGGGGGGTAGATACGCAGTATTTT	CASSLLRDRGVDTQYF
-	TRBV7-2	TRBJ1-3	14	-	TGTGCCAGCAGCTTTGGGGCTCCCGGAAACACCATATATTTT	CASSFGAPGNTIYF
-	TRBV29-1	TRBJ1-5	13	-	TGCAGCGTTGAAGTGGGGTGGAATCAGCCCCAGCATTTT	CSVEVGWNQPQHF
-	TRBV5-1	TRBJ2-1	14	-	TGCGCCAGCAGCTCCCGGGACCTAAACAATGAGCAGTTCTTC	CASSSRDLNNEQFF
-	TRBV7-2	TRBJ1-6	15	TRBD1	TGTGCCAGCAGCTTAGAGGGACAGTATAATTCACCCCTCCACTTT	CASSLEGQYNSPLHF
-	TRBV28	TRBJ1-4	15	TRBD1	TGTGCCAGCAGTTCATCGGGACAGGGGAATGAAAAACTGTTTTTT	CASSSSGQGNEKLFF
-	TRBV7-8	TRBJ2-3	14	-	TGTGCCAGCAGCTTTGGCGGAGACACAGATACGCAGTATTTT	CASSFGGDTDTQYF
-	TRBV6-1	TRBJ2-7	14	-	TGTGCCAGCAGTGAAGCAGGCAGCGAGTACGAGCAGTACTTC	CASSEAGSEYEQYF
-	TRBV28	TRBJ1-3	15	-	TGTGCCAGCAGAACAGGGTTCTTCTCTGGAAACACCATATATTTT	CASRTGFFSGNTIYF
-	TRBV7-2	TRBJ1-6	14	-	TGTGCCAGCAGACAAGGACTGGGTAATTCACCCCTCCACTTT	CASRQGLGNSPLHF
-	TRBV12-3/TRBV12-4	TRBJ2-3	12	-	TGTGCCAGCAGGAGAGCAGGCGATACGCAGTATTTT	CASRRAGDTQYF
few	TRBV3-1/TRBV3-2	TRBJ2-3	12	-	TGTGCCAGCAGCCTCTCCACAGATACGCAGTATTTT	CASSLSTDTQYF
-	TRBV7-2	TRBJ2-7	15	-	TGTGCCAGCAGCCCCCGTGCTCAACCTAAATACGAGCAGTACTTC	CASSPRAQPKYEQYF
-	TRBV13	TRBJ1-2	15	-	TGTGCCAGCAGCTTTGCGCAGGGGACTAACTATGGCTACACCTTC	CASSFAQGTNYGYTF
many	TRBV5-4	TRBJ2-3	17	TRBD2	TGTGCCAGCAGCTTAAGACTAGCGGGAGGGCCGACAGATACGCAGTATTTT	CASSLRLAGGPTDTQYF
-	TRBV6-2/TRBV6-3	TRBJ2-7	15	TRBD2	TGTGCCAGCAGTTACAGGGCTAGCGGGATCAACGAGCAGTACTTC	CASSYRASGINEQYF
-	TRBV7-2	TRBJ1-4	17	-	TGTGCCAGCAGCTTAGGGGGAATCGGGGGACCCAATGAAAAACTGTTTTTT	CASSLGGIGGPNEKLFF
-	TRBV7-2	TRBJ1-5	15	-	TGTGCCAGCAGCTTAGCGATCGGGGAGGATCAGCCCCAGCATTTT	CASSLAIGEDQPQHF
-	TRBV27	TRBJ1-5	12	-	TGTGCCAGCAGTTTCCAGGGGCAGCCCCAGCATTTT	CASSFQGQPQHF
once	TRBV12-3/TRBV12-4	TRBJ2-5	13	TRBD1	TGTGCCAGCAGACTCCGGACAGGGCGGACCCGGTACTTC	CASRLRTGRTRYF
-	TRBV30	TRBJ1-1	14	TRBD1	TGTGCCTGGAGTGTGATAGAGGGGGCGGCTGAAGCTTTCTTT	CAWSVIEGAAEAFF
-	TRBV3-1/TRBV3-2	TRBJ2-2	17	TRBD1	TGTGCCAGCAGTCTCGCCCTTGGACAGGTTAACACCGGGGAGCTGTTTTTT	CASSLALGQVNTGELFF
-	TRBV7-2	TRBJ2-3	14	-	TGTGCCAGCAGCTTAATTGGCAACACAGATACGCAGTATTTT	CASSLIGNTDTQYF
-	TRBV19	TRBJ1-5	16	-	TGTGCCAGCAGTCTTCAGGGGAGGGATAGCAATCAGCCCCAGCATTTT	CASSLQGRDSNQPQHF
-	TRBV7-9	TRBJ2-5	15	-	TGTGCCAGCAGCCCGGGCGGGGCCGTTAAAGAGACCCAGTACTTC	CASSPGGAVKETQYF